A selection of T cell receptor beta chains follows, all from one sample in a study of molecular identifiers for immune sequencing clone quantification. TCRdb processed the PCR reads anew with MiXCR; each CDR3 protein has one entry. The sample has a few hundred thousand distinct CDR3 sequences; about 25% are singletons. Sequenced sample: naive CD8+ T cells from blood, with Jurkat cell RNA spiked in. These TCRs come from a human donor in good health. Some libraries in this study had Jurkat cell RNA spiked in. CDR3s include the opening cysteine and the closing phenylalanine or tryptophan. Fields, in order: J gene, D gene, clone size, V gene, CDR3 DNA, CDR3 protein. A D gene is named only where the DNA matches it firmly. The listing skips clone size in some rows; elsewhere it reads once, few, many or a size class.

>TRBJ1-2|NA|NA|TRBV7-9
TGTGCCAGCAGCTTACCCGCGGGGGGCTTGGACTATGGCTACACCTTC
CASSLPAGGLDYGYTF
>TRBJ2-1|TRBD2|few|TRBV9
TGTGCCAGAGGAGGTACCAGCGGGAGTTGGGATGAGCAGTTCTTC
CARGGTSGSWDEQFF
>TRBJ2-7|NA|few|TRBV28
TGTGCCAGCAGTTTAACCACGCTAGAGACAGATTACGAGCAGTACTTC
CASSLTTLETDYEQYF
>TRBJ2-7|NA|NA|TRBV4-3
TGCGCCAGCAGCCAAGGTACGGGTAATACCTACGAGCAGTACTTC
CASSQGTGNTYEQYF
>TRBJ1-5|NA|few|TRBV12-3/TRBV12-4
TGTGCCAGCAGCAGCAGCGAATTCCAGCATTTT
CASSSSEFQHF
>TRBJ2-7|TRBD2|many|TRBV7-9
TGTGCCAGCAGCCCAAGGAGTGCCACTAGCGGGAGAGTATACGAGCAGTACTTC
CASSPRSATSGRVYEQYF
>TRBJ2-7|NA|NA|TRBV9
TGTGCCAGCAGCGTCGGGACGGGAATTAAGGCCTACGAGCAGTACTTC
CASSVGTGIKAYEQYF
>TRBJ1-1|NA|few|TRBV25-1
TGTGCCAGCAGTGCTGACACTGAAGCTTTCTTT
CASSADTEAFF
>TRBJ1-3|NA|few|TRBV3-1
TGTGCCAGCAGCCAGGGGACTTTCAACCCTGGAAACACCATATATTTT
CASSQGTFNPGNTIYF
>TRBJ1-1|TRBD1|NA|TRBV4-1
TGCGCCAGCAGCCTTAGGACAGGGCCTGGGGACACTGAAGCTTTCTTT
CASSLRTGPGDTEAFF
>TRBJ2-3|NA|NA|TRBV14
TGTGCCAGCAGCCGTGAGGTCGGAGACACAGATACGCAGTATTTT
CASSREVGDTDTQYF
>TRBJ2-7|NA|NA|TRBV11-2
TGTGCCAGCAGCCTAGGGGCGCTAGCAGGCTACGAGCAGTACTTC
CASSLGALAGYEQYF
>TRBJ1-5|NA|many|TRBV20-1
TGCAGTGCTAGCCCGGTCAAAGGTAGTCAGCCCCAGCATTTT
CSASPVKGSQPQHF
>TRBJ1-5|NA|NA|TRBV4-1
TGCGCCAGCAGCCCCAGCTCTACTGGCGGTCAGCCCCAGCATTTT
CASSPSSTGGQPQHF
>TRBJ2-5|TRBD2|NA|TRBV6-2/TRBV6-3
TGTGCCAGCAGTCCCAACGGACTAGCGGGGACCATCCGGGAGACCCAGTACTTC
CASSPNGLAGTIRETQYF
>TRBJ1-6|NA|NA|TRBV27
TGTGCCAGCAGTTTAAGCCGCTCCTATAATTCACCCCTCCACTTT
CASSLSRSYNSPLHF
>TRBJ1-5|TRBD1|few|TRBV27
TGTGCCAGCAGTTTCTTGACAGGGGTGGGCAATCAGCCCCAGCATTTT
CASSFLTGVGNQPQHF